The 20 T cell receptor beta chains given below trace back to one sample, sequenced in a study of human T cells and chemical hapten exposure. The time point denotes: pre-sensitization, week 0. The treatment is: therapeutic diphenylcyclopropenone sensitization with weekly scalp DPC. Using its own MiXCR run on the RACE reads, TCRdb lists one record per CDR3 protein. The sample shows approximately 370,000 distinct CDR3 sequences, approximately 5.8% of them seen only once. The sample was whole blood, taken in connection with sensitization to the hapten diphenylcyclopropenone (DPC). These receptors were collected from a woman aged 18-29 years with alopecia areata. Some clones in this sample may be carry-over from other donors' samples.

V and J are TRBV24-1 and TRBJ2-3, with D maybe TRBD1 (6 bases). The CDR3 runs to 13 residues. V was pared by 5 bases and J by 9 bases, with 14 bases between. CDR1 KGHDR and CDR2 SFDVKD come from the germline V gene. CDR3 amino acids: CATSGGHLGTQYF. In nucleotides, the CDR3 is TGTGCCACCAGTGGGGGACATTTGGGCACGCAGTATTTT.

Many counts were recorded for this clonotype. The chain recombines TRBV20-1 with TRBJ2-7; 10 bases fit TRBD2. The CDR3 length is 13 residues. Trimming removed 2 bases from V and 4 bases from J; junction bases left unmatched: 2. Looked up from germline, CDR1 is DFQATT and CDR2 is SNEGSKA (reference sequence). The CDR3 region has the DNA TGCAGTGCTAGACAGCGGGGGGGGTACGAGCAGTACTTC. This gives the protein CSARQRGGYEQYF.

The rearrangement uses TRBV29-1 and TRBJ2-5; the match to TRBD2 covers 10 bases. The V segment lost 4 bases and the J segment 5 bases; nucleotides outside the gene matches: 7. This CDR3 region has 14 residues. Germline V lookup: CDR1 SQVTM, CDR2 ANQGSEA. CDR3 amino acids: CSVAAQRGGETQYF. The CDR3 DNA is TGCAGCGTTGCCGCACAGCGGGGGGGGGAGACCCAGTACTTC.

The table lists this clonotype with a few counts. The chain is built from TRBV28 and TRBJ2-3; possibly TRBD1 for D (5 bases). Germline CDR1 reads MDHEN; CDR2 reads SYDVKM. Deletions cut 3 bases from V and 6 bases from J, with 16 bases between. The CDR3 spans 15 residues. The CDR3 spells CASSLEQWTSDTQYF. As DNA, the CDR3 is TGTGCCAGCAGTTTGGAACAGTGGACATCCGATACGCAGTATTTT.

This clonotype was counted between two and nine times. V and J are TRBV4-3 and TRBJ2-3; TRBD2 might be the D (7 bases). V was shortened by 0 bases and J by 2 bases, with 18 bases between the two germline ends. Germline V CDR1 and CDR2: LGHNA, YSLEER. This CDR3 is built from 18 residues. The CDR3 nucleotides are TGCGCCAGCAGCCAAGATCGGACGGCGGGGGCCTCCACAGATACGCAGTATTTT. It codes for CASSQDRTAGASTDTQYF.

This clonotype was observed at least ten times. V and J are TRBV28 and TRBJ2-7; weak D call: TRBD2 (6 bases). CDR1 and CDR2 from the germline V gene are MDHEN and SYDVKM. The CDR3 runs 15 residues. Trimming cost V 3 bases and J 1 base, with 13 bases left between them. In nucleotides, the CDR3 is TGTGCCAGCAGTTTTTCGGGGGATCTTTCCTACGAGCAGTACTTC. Protein product: CASSFSGDLSYEQYF.

This clonotype has at least ten counts. The genes are TRBV25-1 and TRBJ2-4; 10 bases map to TRBD1. Germline loops: CDR1 MGHDK, CDR2 SYGVNS. V was pared by 4 bases and J by 6 bases, with 9 bases of the junction left unmatched. The CDR3 loop spans 16 amino acids. CDR3 coding DNA: TGTGCCAGCAGTGCTTCCGGGACAGGGGAAAGAAACATTCAGTACTTC. Its protein is CASSASGTGERNIQYF. Variable domain in full (rest from reference TRBV25-1 and TRBJ2-4): EADIYQTPRYLVIGTGKKITLECSQTMGHDKMYWYQQDPGMELHLIHYSYGVNSTEKGDLSSESTVSRIRTEHFPLTLESARPSHTSQYLCASSASGTGERNIQYFGAGTRLSVL.

This clonotype was counted many times. This chain joins TRBV24-1 and TRBJ2-3; no firm D call. CDR1 is KGHDR, CDR2 SFDVKD, per germline. The CDR3 extends over 14 amino acids. Deletions cut 3 bases from V and 4 bases from J, with 10 bases between. The CDR3 nucleotides are TGTGCCACCAGTGATCGTTATCAATCAGATACGCAGTATTTT. The encoded protein is CATSDRYQSDTQYF.

This clonotype was observed a handful of times. CDR3 nucleotides: TGTGCCAGCAGCCCGCCCGGAGTTTACAATGAGCAGTTCTTC. Translated: CASSPPGVYNEQFF. The rearrangement joins TRBV7-2 to TRBJ2-1; D unresolved. V gave up 5 bases and J gave up 4 bases, with 12 bases separating them. CDR3 length: 14 residues. Germline V CDR1 and CDR2: SGHTA, FQGNSA.

This clonotype was observed many times. The V gene is TRBV3-1, the J gene TRBJ2-3; perhaps TRBD2 as D (6 bases). This CDR3 has 14 amino acids. Germline CDR1 LGHDT, CDR2 YNNKEL (reference sequence). V lost 5 bases and J lost 4, with 13 bases in between. CDR3 coding DNA: TGTGCCAGCAGCGCCGGACTAATCCCAGATACGCAGTATTTT. This translates into CASSAGLIPDTQYF.

This clonotype was recorded many times. The J gene is TRBJ2-2, the V gene TRBV5-1; no definite D call. From germline, CDR1 is SGHRS and CDR2 YFSETQ. The CDR3 spans 12 residues. Deletions cut 4 bases from V and 6 bases from J, with 7 bases between. The CDR3 nucleotides read TGCGCCAGCAGCGTGGACGCCGGGGAGCTGTTTTTT. It is translated as CASSVDAGELFF.

In this sample, this clonotype turned up many times. This sequence joins TRBV10-3 and TRBJ1-2; D is possibly TRBD1 (6 bases). V was trimmed by 3 bases and J by 0 bases, leaving 14 bases between them. The length of the CDR3 is 16 residues. The germline V gene encodes CDR1 ENHRY and CDR2 SYGVKD. CDR3 sequence (DNA): TGTGCCATCAGTGAAAATCCAGGGGCCGCTAACTATGGCTACACCTTC. Its protein is CAISENPGAANYGYTF.

By share of the sample, this clonotype is medium-sized (0.01 to 0.1%). This chain connects TRBV20-1 to TRBJ1-3; D gene uncertain. The CDR3 is made up of 18 amino acids. V was cut by 3 bases and J by 1 base, with 22 bases left in between. Germline V gene sequence: CDR1 DFQATT, CDR2 SNEGSKA (reference sequence). The CDR3 is CSARFPEIPSSSGNTIYF. The CDR3 coding sequence is TGCAGTGCTAGGTTCCCAGAAATCCCTTCGTCTTCTGGAAACACCATATATTTT.

This clonotype came up many times. V gene TRBV7-2 combines with J gene TRBJ2-6; no clear D. CDR1 is SGHTA and CDR2 is FQGNSA in the germline V gene. The CDR3 covers 15 residues. Trimming removed 1 base at V and 2 bases at J, with 6 bases between. The CDR3 loop reads CASSLGFTGANVLTF. The CDR3 coding sequence is TGTGCCAGCAGCTTAGGGTTCACTGGGGCCAACGTCCTGACTTTC.

The gene calls are TRBV5-4 and TRBJ2-7, with 9 bases matching TRBD1. The CDR3 loop spans 15 amino acids. Trimming removed 4 bases from V and 5 bases from J; junction bases left unmatched: 10. Germline-derived CDR1 and CDR2 are SGHNT and YYREEE (reference sequence). DNA of the CDR3: TGTGCCAGCAGCCATCCGGGACAGGGCAAGAACGAGCAGTACTTC. Protein: CASSHPGQGKNEQYF.

This rearrangement joins TRBV6-2 or TRBV6-3 to TRBJ2-3; 12 nucleotides line up with TRBD2. There are 14 residues in the CDR3. Germline values: CDR1 MNHEY, CDR2 SVGEGT. The CDR3 nucleotides read TGTGCAACTAGCGGGGGGTTTCAGTCAGATACGCAGTATTTT. Encoded protein: CATSGGFQSDTQYF.

In its sample, this clonotype was seen many times. The chain joins TRBV20-1 to TRBJ1-2; D gene unclear. The CDR3 length is 12 residues. CDR1 and CDR2 from the germline V gene are DFQATT and SNEGSKA (reference sequence). Between the trimmed V and J ends, which lost 7 bases and 0 bases, there was a span of 9 bases. The chain's CDR3 is CSGGSSNYGYTF. The CDR3 DNA reads as TGCAGTGGAGGGTCTTCTAACTATGGCTACACCTTC.

This clonotype occurred many times. The CDR3 spells CASSTLQVSGANVLTF. The CDR3 DNA reads as TGTGCCAGCAGTACCTTACAAGTCTCTGGGGCCAACGTCCTGACTTTC. The rearrangement joins TRBV27 to TRBJ2-6; no clear D. The CDR3 runs 16 residues. V shed 5 bases and J shed 0 bases, with 11 bases lying between them. The germline gives CDR1 MNHEY, CDR2 SMNVEV (reference sequence).

This clonotype was counted at least ten times. The chain uses TRBV6-2 or TRBV6-3 and TRBJ2-1; 12 nucleotides align to TRBD2. The V gene end was trimmed by 2 bases and the J gene end by 6 bases; junction bases not matched to a gene: 2. Germline CDR1 is MNHEY and CDR2 is SVGEGT. This CDR3 is built from 15 residues. The CDR3 sequence: CASSYLAGGPNEQFF. The CDR3 bases are TGTGCCAGCAGTTACCTAGCGGGGGGGCCCAATGAGCAGTTCTTC.

J is TRBJ2-7 and V is TRBV7-9; 8 nucleotides agree with TRBD2. Germline CDR1 and CDR2: SEHNR and FQNEAQ (reference sequence). CDR3 length equals 17 residues. The J segment lost 1 base and the V segment lost 2 bases, leaving 10 bases of the junction unmatched. CDR3 DNA: TGTGCCAGCAGCTTACGTCTGAGCGGGGGTCATTCCTACGAGCAGTACTTC. It translates to CASSLRLSGGHSYEQYF.